This T cell receptor (beta chain) was captured by sequencing in a study of response to subunit inactivated influenza vaccine. TCRdb processed the RT-PCR reads anew with MiXCR; each CDR3 protein has one entry. The profile covers some 800,000 distinct CDR3 sequences, with around 20% appearing a single time and about 10% taken by the ten largest. This clonotype appeared a few times. The antigen remains unidentified. Study-wide findings and caveats: The authors put forward the suggestion that each seasonal influenza vaccination may bring in only a limited number of new T cells.

This CDR3 has 15 residues. The ends lost 4 bases at V and 4 bases at J; junction bases unmatched: 7. The specimen comprised PBMCs from blood, sampled 5 days after vaccination. The chain links TRBV12-3 or TRBV12-4 to TRBJ2-1; 7 nucleotides line up with TRBD2. The sequence was obtained from a man aged 45-65 years who received an inactivated influenza vaccine. The CDR3 DNA reads as TGTGCCAGCAGTTCCCCGCTAGCGGTATACAATGAGCAGTTCTTC. It encodes CASSSPLAVYNEQFF.